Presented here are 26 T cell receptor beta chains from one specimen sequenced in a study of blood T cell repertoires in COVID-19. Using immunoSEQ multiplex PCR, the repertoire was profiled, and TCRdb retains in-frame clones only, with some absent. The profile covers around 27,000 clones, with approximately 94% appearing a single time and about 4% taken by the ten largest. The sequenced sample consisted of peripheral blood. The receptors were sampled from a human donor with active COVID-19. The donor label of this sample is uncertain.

DNA of the CDR3: TGTGCCACCAGCACCCACCCGGGACTAGCGGGACCCTACAATGAGCAGTTCTTC. This sequence encodes CATSTHPGLAGPYNEQFF. The rearrangement links TRBV15 to TRBJ2-1; 13 nucleotides match TRBD2. The junction had 8 bases not matched to a gene; V was cut back by 4 bases and J by 2 bases. Germline assignment: CDR1 LNHNV and CDR2 YYDKDF (reference sequence). The CDR3 contains 18 residues.

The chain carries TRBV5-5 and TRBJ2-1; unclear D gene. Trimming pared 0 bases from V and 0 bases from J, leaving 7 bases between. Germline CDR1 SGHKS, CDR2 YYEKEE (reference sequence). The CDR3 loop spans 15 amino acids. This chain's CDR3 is CASSLGASSYNEQFF. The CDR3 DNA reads TGTGCCAGCAGCTTGGGGGCCAGCTCCTACAATGAGCAGTTCTTC.

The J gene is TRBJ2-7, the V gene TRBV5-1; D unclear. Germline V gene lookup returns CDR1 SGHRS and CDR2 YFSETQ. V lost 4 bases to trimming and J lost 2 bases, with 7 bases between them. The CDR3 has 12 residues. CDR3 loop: CASSLSTYEQYF. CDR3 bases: TGCGCCAGCAGCCTTAGTACCTACGAGCAGTACTTC.

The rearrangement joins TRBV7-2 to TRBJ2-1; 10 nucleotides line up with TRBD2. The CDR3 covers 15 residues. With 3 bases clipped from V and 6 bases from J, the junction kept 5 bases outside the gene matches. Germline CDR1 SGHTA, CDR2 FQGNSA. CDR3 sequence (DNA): TGTGCCAGCAGCTTCCAGCGGGGGGGCCGCAATGAGCAGTTCTTC. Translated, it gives CASSFQRGGRNEQFF.

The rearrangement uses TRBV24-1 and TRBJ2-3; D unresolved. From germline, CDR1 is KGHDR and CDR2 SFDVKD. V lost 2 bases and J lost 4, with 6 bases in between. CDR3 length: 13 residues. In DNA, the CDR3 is TGTGCCACCAGTGATTCCTTCCCAGATACGCAGTATTTT. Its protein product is CATSDSFPDTQYF.

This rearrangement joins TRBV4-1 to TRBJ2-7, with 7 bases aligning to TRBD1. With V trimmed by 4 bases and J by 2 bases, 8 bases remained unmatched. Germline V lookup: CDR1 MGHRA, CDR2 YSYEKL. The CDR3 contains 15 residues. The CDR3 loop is CASSRQQGTPYEQYF. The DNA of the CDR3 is TGCGCCAGCAGCCGCCAACAGGGGACCCCCTACGAGCAGTACTTC.

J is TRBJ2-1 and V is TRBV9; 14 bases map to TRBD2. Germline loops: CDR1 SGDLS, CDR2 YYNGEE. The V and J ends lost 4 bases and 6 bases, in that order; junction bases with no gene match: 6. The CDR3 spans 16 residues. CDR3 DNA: TGTGCCAGCAGCCCCAGACTAGCGGGAGGGGGCAATGAGCAGTTCTTC. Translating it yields CASSPRLAGGGNEQFF.

The CDR3 sequence: CSASRSLGGSNQPQHF. The CDR3 region has the DNA TGCAGTGCTAGTAGGTCTCTGGGGGGTTCAAATCAGCCCCAGCATTTT. The V gene is TRBV20-1, the J gene TRBJ1-5; D perhaps matches TRBD1 (5 bases). The ends were cut back, 3 bases at V and 4 bases at J, with 19 bases in the middle. Per germline, CDR1 DFQATT and CDR2 SNEGSKA (reference sequence). The CDR3 has 16 amino acids.

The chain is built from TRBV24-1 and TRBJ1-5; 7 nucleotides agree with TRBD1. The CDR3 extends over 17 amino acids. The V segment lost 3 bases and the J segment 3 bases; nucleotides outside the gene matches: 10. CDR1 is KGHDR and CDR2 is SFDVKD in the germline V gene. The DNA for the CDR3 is TGTGCCACCAGTGATGGCGCAGGGGGATTGGACAATCAGCCCCAGCATTTT. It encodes CATSDGAGGLDNQPQHF.

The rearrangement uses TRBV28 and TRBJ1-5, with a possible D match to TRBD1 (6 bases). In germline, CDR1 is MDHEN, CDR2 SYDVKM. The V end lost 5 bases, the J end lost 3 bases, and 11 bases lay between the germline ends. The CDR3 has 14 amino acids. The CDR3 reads CASSQQGYNQPQHF. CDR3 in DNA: TGTGCCAGCAGTCAACAGGGATACAATCAGCCCCAGCATTTT.

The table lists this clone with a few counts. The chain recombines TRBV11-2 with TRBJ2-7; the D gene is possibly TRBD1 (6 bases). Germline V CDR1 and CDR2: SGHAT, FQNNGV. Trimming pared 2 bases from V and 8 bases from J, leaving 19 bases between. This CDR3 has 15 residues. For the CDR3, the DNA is TGTGCCAGCAGCTTACAGGGGACCGGGGATGGGAAGCAGTACTTC. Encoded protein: CASSLQGTGDGKQYF.

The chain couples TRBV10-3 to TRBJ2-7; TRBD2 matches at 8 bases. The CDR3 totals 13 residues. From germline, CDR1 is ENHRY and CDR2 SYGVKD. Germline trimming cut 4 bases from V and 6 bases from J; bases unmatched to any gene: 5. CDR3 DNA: TGTGCCATCAGTGTAAGCGGGGGTGGCGAGCAGTACTTC. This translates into CAISVSGGGEQYF.

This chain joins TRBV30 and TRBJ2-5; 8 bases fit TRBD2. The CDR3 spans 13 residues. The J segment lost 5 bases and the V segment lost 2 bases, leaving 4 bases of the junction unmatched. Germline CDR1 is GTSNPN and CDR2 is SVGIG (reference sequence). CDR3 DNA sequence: TGTGCCTGGAGTCTAGGGACTAGGGAGACCCAGTACTTC. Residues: CAWSLGTRETQYF.

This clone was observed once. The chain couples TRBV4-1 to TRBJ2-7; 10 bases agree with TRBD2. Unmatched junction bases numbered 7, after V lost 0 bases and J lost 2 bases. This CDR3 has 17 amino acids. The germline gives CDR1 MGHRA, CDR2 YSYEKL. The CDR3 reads CASSQEPLAGATYEQYF. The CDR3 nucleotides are TGCGCCAGCAGCCAAGAACCCCTAGCGGGAGCCACCTACGAGCAGTACTTC.

DNA for the CDR3: TGTGCCAGCAGTGACACAGGCGACACTGAAGCTTTCTTT. Translating it yields CASSDTGDTEAFF. This rearrangement joins TRBV27 to TRBJ1-1; maybe TRBD1 (5 bases). V lost 5 bases and J lost 3, with 10 bases in between. CDR1 is MNHEY and CDR2 is SMNVEV in the germline V gene (reference sequence). This CDR3 is built from 13 residues.

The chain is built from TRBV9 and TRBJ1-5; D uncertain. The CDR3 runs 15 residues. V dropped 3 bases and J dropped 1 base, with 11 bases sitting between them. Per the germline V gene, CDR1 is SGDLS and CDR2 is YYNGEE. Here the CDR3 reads CASSASTGSNQPQHF. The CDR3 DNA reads TGTGCCAGCAGCGCCTCGACTGGGAGCAATCAGCCCCAGCATTTT.

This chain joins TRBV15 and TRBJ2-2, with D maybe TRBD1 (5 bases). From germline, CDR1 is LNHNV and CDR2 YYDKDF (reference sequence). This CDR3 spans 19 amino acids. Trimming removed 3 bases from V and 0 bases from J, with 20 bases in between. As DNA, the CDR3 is TGTGCCACCAGCAGCGACGGCAGGGCTTCCTCCTCGAACACCGGGGAGCTGTTTTTT. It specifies CATSSDGRASSSNTGELFF. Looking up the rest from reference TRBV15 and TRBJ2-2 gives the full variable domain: DAMVIQNPRYQVTQFGKPVTLSCSQTLNHNVMYWYQQKSSQAPKLLFHYYDKDFNNEADTPDNFQSRRPNTSFCFLDIRSPGLGDTAMYLCATSSDGRASSSNTGELFFGEGSRLTVL.

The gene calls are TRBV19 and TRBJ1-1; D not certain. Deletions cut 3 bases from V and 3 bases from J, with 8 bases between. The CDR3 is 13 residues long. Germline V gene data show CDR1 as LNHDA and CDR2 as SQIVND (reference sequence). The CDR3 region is CASSMRRDTEAFF. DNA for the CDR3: TGTGCCAGTAGTATGAGGCGGGACACTGAAGCTTTCTTT.

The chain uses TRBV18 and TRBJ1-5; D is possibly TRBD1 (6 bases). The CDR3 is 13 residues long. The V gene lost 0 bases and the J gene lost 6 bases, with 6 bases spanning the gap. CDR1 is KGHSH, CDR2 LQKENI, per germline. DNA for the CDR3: TGTGCCAGCTCACCACCAGGGGGTCAGCCCCAGCATTTT. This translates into CASSPPGGQPQHF.

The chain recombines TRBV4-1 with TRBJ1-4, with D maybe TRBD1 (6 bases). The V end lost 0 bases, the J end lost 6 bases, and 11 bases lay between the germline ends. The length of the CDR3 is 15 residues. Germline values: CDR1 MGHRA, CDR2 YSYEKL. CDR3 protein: CASSQDPTGYEKLFF. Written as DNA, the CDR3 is TGCGCCAGCAGCCAAGATCCTACAGGGTATGAAAAACTGTTTTTT.

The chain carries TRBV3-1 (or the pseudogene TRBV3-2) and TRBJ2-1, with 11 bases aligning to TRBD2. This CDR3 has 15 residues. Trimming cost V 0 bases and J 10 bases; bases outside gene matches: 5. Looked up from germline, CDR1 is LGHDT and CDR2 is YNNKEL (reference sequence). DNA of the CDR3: TGTGCCAGCAGCCAAGATTCTAGCGGGGGGTTAGAGCAGTTCTTC. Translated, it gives CASSQDSSGGLEQFF.

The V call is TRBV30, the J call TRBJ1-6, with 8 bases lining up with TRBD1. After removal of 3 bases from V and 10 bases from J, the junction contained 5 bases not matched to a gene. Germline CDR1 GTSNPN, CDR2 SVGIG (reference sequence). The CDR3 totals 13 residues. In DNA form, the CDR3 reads TGTGCCTGGAGACAGGGGGGGGAATCACCCCTCCACTTT. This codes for CAWRQGGESPLHF.

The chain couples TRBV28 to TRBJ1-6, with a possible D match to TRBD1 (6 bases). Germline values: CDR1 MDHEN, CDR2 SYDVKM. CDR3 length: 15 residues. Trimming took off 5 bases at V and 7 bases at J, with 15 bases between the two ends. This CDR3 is CASSPTGKGNSPLHF. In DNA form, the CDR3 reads TGTGCCAGCAGTCCAACAGGGAAAGGAAATTCACCCCTCCACTTT.

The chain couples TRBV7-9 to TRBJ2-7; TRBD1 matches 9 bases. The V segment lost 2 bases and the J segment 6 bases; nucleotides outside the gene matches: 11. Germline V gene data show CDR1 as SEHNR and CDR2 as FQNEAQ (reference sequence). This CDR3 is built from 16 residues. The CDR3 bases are TGTGCCAGCAGCTTATATATGGGACAGGGAAGTCGCGAGCAGTACTTC. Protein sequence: CASSLYMGQGSREQYF.

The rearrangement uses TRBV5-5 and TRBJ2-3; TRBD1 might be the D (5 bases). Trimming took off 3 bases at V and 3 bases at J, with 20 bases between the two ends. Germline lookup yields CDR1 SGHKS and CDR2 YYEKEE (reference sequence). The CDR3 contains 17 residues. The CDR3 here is CASSSSPQGSVTDTQYF. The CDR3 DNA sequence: TGTGCCAGCAGCTCGAGCCCCCAGGGATCAGTAACAGATACGCAGTATTTT.

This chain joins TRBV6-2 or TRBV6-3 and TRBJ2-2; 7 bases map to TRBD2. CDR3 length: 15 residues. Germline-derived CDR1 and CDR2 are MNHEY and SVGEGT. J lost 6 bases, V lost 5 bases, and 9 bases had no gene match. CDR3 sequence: CASSPLRAGAGELFF. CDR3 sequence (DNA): TGTGCCAGCAGTCCACTGCGTGCGGGGGCCGGGGAGCTGTTTTTT.